The clone carrying this T cell receptor beta chain has just one count. CDR3 size: 15 residues. Trimming left V 3 bases short and J 0 bases short, with 9 bases between. Looked up from germline, CDR1 is SGHVS and CDR2 is FNYEAQ. The sample is drawn from a study of OX40 agonist ivuxolimab in advanced cancers. Sequencing was performed with immunoSEQ multiplex PCR; in TCRdb, only in-frame clones are kept and a portion is missing. The data hold tens of thousands of clones, with over 90% observed a single time. This sequence was found in an adult with an advanced solid tumor such as melanoma, head and neck, liver or kidney cancer. The rearrangement uses TRBV7-6 and TRBJ1-3, with D possibly matching TRBD1 (6 bases). This specimen was CD4+ or CD8+ T cells sorted from blood, taken in a trial of the OX40 agonist ivuxolimab. The CDR3: CASSLDSFSGNTIYF. The CDR3 DNA follows: TGTGCCAGCAGCTTGGACAGCTTCTCTGGAAACACCATATATTTT.